The next 9 T cell receptor beta chains were all read from a single sample in a study of T-cell reconstitution after alpha-beta-depleted transplantation in children. Unique molecular identifiers were incorporated into the prepared TCRbeta library. MiXCR, run by TCRdb on the PCR reads, gives a single entry per CDR3 protein. This table has some 120,000 distinct CDR3 sequences, under 25% appearing once. The sample consisted of PBMCs, mostly from graft donor cells, taken 180 days after TCRalphabeta/CD19-depleted stem cell transplant. These receptors were taken from a male patient aged 2-15 years who had a stem cell transplant for chronic granulomatous disease, so the T cells may come from the graft donor.

CDR3 sequence reads: CSVDFSGRAYNEQFF. DNA of the CDR3: TGCAGCGTTGATTTTAGCGGGAGAGCATACAATGAGCAGTTCTTC. This chain uses TRBV29-1 with TRBJ2-1; 9 bases are shared with TRBD2. Germline-derived CDR1 and CDR2 are SQVTM and ANQGSEA. V dropped 3 bases and J dropped 4; count of bases not matched to a gene: 7. The CDR3 totals 15 residues.

This clonotype was counted between two and nine times. This chain connects TRBV7-8 to TRBJ2-7, with D perhaps matching TRBD1 (8 bases). Trimming removed 1 base at V and 3 bases at J, with 22 bases between. In germline, CDR1 is SGHVS, CDR2 FQNEAQ. The CDR3 is 18 residues long. This chain's CDR3 is CASSLDIAGGTGDYEQYF. For the CDR3, the DNA is TGTGCCAGCAGCTTAGATATAGCGGGCGGGACAGGTGACTACGAGCAGTACTTC.

There are a few counts of this clonotype. The chain uses TRBV18 and TRBJ2-3; TRBD1 aligns across 8 bases. The V gene end was trimmed by 8 bases and the J gene end by 0 bases; junction bases not matched to a gene: 7. The CDR3 totals 15 residues. Germline loops: CDR1 KGHSH, CDR2 LQKENI. DNA for the CDR3: TGTGCCAGCCGACTAACAGGGGGAAGCACAGATACGCAGTATTTT. Translation gives CASRLTGGSTDTQYF.

This clonotype occurred many times. The CDR3 protein is CSGRSGEGHQETQYF. DNA of the CDR3: TGCAGTGGACGAAGCGGGGAGGGACACCAAGAGACCCAGTACTTC. J is TRBJ2-5 and V is TRBV20-1; 7 bases match TRBD2. The germline V gene encodes CDR1 DFQATT and CDR2 SNEGSKA (reference sequence). Unmatched junction bases numbered 11, after V lost 7 bases and J lost 0 bases. The CDR3 runs 15 residues.

The chain combines TRBV10-3 with TRBJ2-1; the match to TRBD1 covers 10 bases. J was trimmed by 8 bases and V by 6 bases; bases with no gene match: 4. The CDR3 is made up of 13 amino acids. Looked up from germline, CDR1 is ENHRY and CDR2 is SYGVKD. The CDR3 reads CAISRQGADEQFF. The CDR3 DNA sequence: TGTGCCATCAGCAGACAGGGGGCGGATGAGCAGTTCTTC.

The genes are TRBV6-2 or TRBV6-3 and TRBJ2-1, with D unresolved. The CDR3 extends over 13 amino acids. Germline assignment: CDR1 MNHEY and CDR2 SVGEGT. The V and J ends lost 5 bases and 2 bases respectively, with 7 bases between them. The chain's CDR3 is CASSEVPYNEQFF. The CDR3 bases are TGTGCCAGCAGTGAGGTCCCCTACAATGAGCAGTTCTTC.

This clonotype turned up a few times. CDR3 DNA sequence: TGCAGTCCTGTCTCCCCGGGACAGGGGGCCCAGTACTTC. It yields the protein CSPVSPGQGAQYF. The chain recombines TRBV20-1 with TRBJ2-5; the match to TRBD1 covers 11 bases. CDR3 length: 13 amino acids. J gave up 9 bases and V 8 bases, and 11 bases lay outside the gene matches. Germline lookup yields CDR1 DFQATT and CDR2 SNEGSKA (reference sequence).

The chain couples TRBV28 to TRBJ2-7; D remains ambiguous. The CDR3 contains 12 residues. V was shortened by 9 bases and J by 3 bases, with 12 bases between the two germline ends. Germline-derived CDR1 and CDR2 are MDHEN and SYDVKM. The chain's CDR3 is CASPGGHYEQYF. In nucleotides, the CDR3 is TGTGCCAGTCCGGGCGGCCACTACGAGCAGTACTTC.

CDR3 in amino acids: CASSVGSGRSYNEQFF. As DNA, the CDR3 is TGTGCCAGCAGCGTAGGCAGCGGGAGATCCTACAATGAGCAGTTCTTC. This chain uses TRBV9 with TRBJ2-1, with 8 positions matching TRBD2. J lost 1 base, V lost 0 bases, and 3 bases had no gene match. CDR1 is SGDLS and CDR2 is YYNGEE in the germline V gene. The CDR3 has 16 amino acids.